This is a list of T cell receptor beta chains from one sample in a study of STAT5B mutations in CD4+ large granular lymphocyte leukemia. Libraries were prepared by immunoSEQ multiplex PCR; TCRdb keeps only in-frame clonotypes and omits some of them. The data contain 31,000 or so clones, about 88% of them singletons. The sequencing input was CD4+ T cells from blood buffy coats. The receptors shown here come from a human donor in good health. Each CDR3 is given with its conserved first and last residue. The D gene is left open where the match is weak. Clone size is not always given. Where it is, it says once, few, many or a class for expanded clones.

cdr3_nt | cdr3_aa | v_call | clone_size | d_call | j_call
TGTGCCTGGAGTGTACAGGGCCAAGAGACCCAGTACTTC | CAWSVQGQETQYF | TRBV30 | . | . | TRBJ2-5
TGTGCCATCAGGAGGGACAGGGATAATGAAAAACTGTTTTTT | CAIRRDRDNEKLFF | TRBV10-3 | . | TRBD1 | TRBJ1-4
TGTGCCAGCAGCGCCGGGACTGGTCACACAGATACGCAGTATTTT | CASSAGTGHTDTQYF | TRBV5-8 | once | . | TRBJ2-3
TGTGCCAGCAGTTTAGGGGGACAGCCACAAGATACGCAGTATTTT | CASSLGGQPQDTQYF | TRBV28 | . | TRBD1 | TRBJ2-3
TGTGCCAGCAGCGTAACTCAGTTAACTGTGCCTTTCTTT | CASSVTQLTVPFF | TRBV9 | . | . | TRBJ1-1
TGTGCCAGTAGTATTACCCCCTGGTGGGGCAATCAGCCCCAGCATTTT | CASSITPWWGNQPQHF | TRBV19 | . | . | TRBJ1-5
TGTGCCAGCAGCGCGATTCTGACAAGCGGCGAGCAGTACTTC | CASSAILTSGEQYF | TRBV7-2 | . | . | TRBJ2-7
TGTGCCAGCAGTTGGCGGCAAGAGACCCAGTACTTC | CASSWRQETQYF | TRBV28 | . | . | TRBJ2-5
TGTGCCAGCAGGTTTTCACTAGCGGGGCTCACAGATACGCAGTATTTT | CASRFSLAGLTDTQYF | TRBV2 | . | TRBD2 | TRBJ2-3
TGTGCCAGCAGCTCCGGGACTAGCGGGAGGAGTGACGAGCAGTACTTC | CASSSGTSGRSDEQYF | TRBV7-2 | . | TRBD2 | TRBJ2-7
TGCGCCAGCAGCCATAACAGTGTATACCAAGAGACCCAGTACTTC | CASSHNSVYQETQYF | TRBV5-1 | once | . | TRBJ2-5
TGCGCCAGCAGTGAGAGTAAGGCTCCCCAGGGAGGAGATACGCAGTATTTT | CASSESKAPQGGDTQYF | TRBV10-1 | . | . | TRBJ2-3
TGTGCCAGTAGTATAGATCGGTCGGCCTTGGAAGCTTTCTTT | CASSIDRSALEAFF | TRBV19 | . | . | TRBJ1-1
TGTGCCACCAGCGGCGGGCCAAAAATGGGGAACTATGGCTACACCTTC | CATSGGPKMGNYGYTF | TRBV15 | once | . | TRBJ1-2
TGTGCCAGCAGTTTTAACCGGGAGACCCAGTACTTC | CASSFNRETQYF | TRBV28 | once | . | TRBJ2-5
TGCGCCAGCAGTGCTACCGGAGGACAGGGAGGTTACAATGAGCAGTTCTTC | CASSATGGQGGYNEQFF | TRBV10-1 | . | TRBD1 | TRBJ2-1
TGTGCCAGCCTCTATGTTGGACAGGTACTATCTGGGGCCAACGTCCTGACTTTC | CASLYVGQVLSGANVLTF | TRBV25-1 | . | TRBD1 | TRBJ2-6
TGTGCCAGCAGTTACGAAACTAGCGGAGGCGGTGATACGCAGTATTTT | CASSYETSGGGDTQYF | TRBV6-6 | . | TRBD2 | TRBJ2-3
TGTGCCAGCAGCTTTCACAATGAGCAGTTCTTC | CASSFHNEQFF | TRBV11-2 | . | . | TRBJ2-1
TGTGCCAGCAGCCCTACCGACAGGGACGGAGGGACCCAGTACTTC | CASSPTDRDGGTQYF | TRBV28 | . | TRBD1 | TRBJ2-5
TGTGCCAGTAGCAAACTGGGGGGACCCCCTAACGAGCAGTACTTC | CASSKLGGPPNEQYF | TRBV19 | . | . | TRBJ2-7
TGTGCCAGCAGCCCGGGCAGCAGGTCCCCCTCCTACGAGCAGTACTTC | CASSPGSRSPSYEQYF | TRBV14 | . | . | TRBJ2-7
TGCGCCAGCAGCTTTGGACAGGGCGAGATCGAAGCTTTCTTT | CASSFGQGEIEAFF | TRBV5-1 | . | TRBD1 | TRBJ1-1
TGTGCCAGCAGTTCCTGGACAGGGAGCCACAATGAGCAGTTCTTC | CASSSWTGSHNEQFF | TRBV27 | . | TRBD1 | TRBJ2-1
TGTGCCAGCTCGCCTATCGGACAGAATGAAAAACTGTTTTTT | CASSPIGQNEKLFF | TRBV18 | . | . | TRBJ1-4
TGTGCCAGCAGCCCAAGGACTAGCGGGAGTTCGGCCGGGGAGCTGTTTTTT | CASSPRTSGSSAGELFF | TRBV11-2 | . | TRBD2 | TRBJ2-2
TGCGCCAGCAGCGTTACTAGCGCCCAAGAGACCCAGTACTTC | CASSVTSAQETQYF | TRBV5-1 | . | TRBD2 | TRBJ2-5
TGTGCCAGCATTCCCACCATGGGACAGCAATACGAGCAGTACTTC | CASIPTMGQQYEQYF | TRBV28 | . | TRBD1 | TRBJ2-7
TGTGCCAGCAGCTTATTTAGCGGCGGGGAGAACACTGAAGCTTTCTTT | CASSLFSGGENTEAFF | TRBV7-8 | . | . | TRBJ1-1
TGTGCCAGCAGCTGGGCGGGGCGGGACTACTACGAGCAGTACTTC | CASSWAGRDYYEQYF | TRBV5-4 | . | TRBD2 | TRBJ2-7
TGTGCCAGCAGTGGGCTAGCGGACACCGGGGAGCTGTTTTTT | CASSGLADTGELFF | TRBV2 | . | TRBD2 | TRBJ2-2
TGTGCCAGCAGCATTACGATGGGGGCTAGCGGGAGCTACTACAATGAGCAGTTCTTC | CASSITMGASGSYYNEQFF | TRBV28 | . | TRBD2 | TRBJ2-1
TGTGCCAGCAGCCCGGGACTAGCTAGCACCGGGGAGCTGTTTTTT | CASSPGLASTGELFF | TRBV7-9 | . | TRBD2 | TRBJ2-2
TGTGCCAGCAGCTTAGGGGGCAGGAACACTGAAGCTTTCTTT | CASSLGGRNTEAFF | TRBV7-2 | . | . | TRBJ1-1
TGTGCCAGCAGCTTGACAGCCTCTAATGAAAAACTGTTTTTT | CASSLTASNEKLFF | TRBV6-1 | few | . | TRBJ1-4
TGTGCCAGCAGTCCCCCGACAGGGCCTTTCTCCAATGAGCAGTTCTTC | CASSPPTGPFSNEQFF | TRBV27 | . | TRBD1 | TRBJ2-1
TGTGCCAGCAGTTACGGTAAGCGGGAGCGCTACAATGAGCAGTTCTTC | CASSYGKRERYNEQFF | TRBV6-6 | . | TRBD2 | TRBJ2-1
TGTGCCAGCAGCTTATCCCCCTCGGGTAGCAATCAGCCCCAGCATTTT | CASSLSPSGSNQPQHF | TRBV7-2 | . | . | TRBJ1-5
TGTGCCACCAGCAGTCACAGGGGTTCCTACGAGCAGTACTTC | CATSSHRGSYEQYF | TRBV15 | . | TRBD1 | TRBJ2-7
TGTGCCAGCAGTGAAGGGGTAGGACTAGCGGGAATGGTCGGCACAGATACGCAGTATTTT | CASSEGVGLAGMVGTDTQYF | TRBV2 | . | TRBD2 | TRBJ2-3
TGTGCCAGCAGCCAAGCCCACCCCGAGGCAGATACGCAGTATTTT | CASSQAHPEADTQYF | TRBV4-2 | . | . | TRBJ2-3
TGTGCCAGCAGCTTAGTAGATACGCAGTATTTT | CASSLVDTQYF | TRBV13 | . | . | TRBJ2-3
TGTGCCAGCAGTTTTGGGGAGGGGGCGCTTGGCTACACCTTC | CASSFGEGALGYTF | TRBV28 | . | TRBD1 | TRBJ1-2
TGTGCCAGCAGTGAAGAGGGCGGTGGCGAGCAGTACTTC | CASSEEGGGEQYF | TRBV2 | . | . | TRBJ2-7
TGTGCCACCCGGGGGCAGAGTCGGAACACTGAAGCTTTCTTT | CATRGQSRNTEAFF | TRBV19 | . | . | TRBJ1-1